The rows below give T cell receptor beta chains drawn from one sample of a study of a mutant IDH1 vaccine in newly diagnosed glioma. Data came from immunoSEQ multiplex PCR; TCRdb stores just in-frame clones and leaves some out. Here the sample spans just under 70,000 clones, roughly 80% being singletons. Which antigens these TCRs recognize remains unknown. The sequenced sample was PBMCs, obtained from a glioma patient whose treatment included an IDH1 peptide vaccine. These receptors all stem from a man between 18 and 29 years old with glioma. Both conserved end residues are part of each CDR3.

V	CDR3
TRBV10-3	CAASRGNSYNEQFF
TRBV14	CASSQRPGVVNEQFF
TRBV29-1	CSVGDRTPKNIQYF
TRBV4-1	CASSQDMSTMEKLFF
TRBV19	CASTGVSYNEQFF
TRBV6-5	CASSFLRTGNEQFF
TRBV11-2	CASSTARTPATVNEKLFF
TRBV19	CASSINPPAFFAQPQHF
TRBV4-3	CASSPGGLYEQYF
TRBV18	CASSPRTRGVEAFF
TRBV4-2	CASSQEPTHLGTEAFF
TRBV11-2	CASSNGQGGYEQYF
TRBV7-9	CASSLVTTAFETQYF
TRBV5-4	CASSLDSISPLHF
TRBV6-1	CASNRGDTEAFF
TRBV25-1	CASSESRTLNNEQFF
TRBV6-5	CASRTSGWNTGELFF
TRBV6-6	CASSYRDREGRQPQHF
TRBV5-6	CASSLGAEETQYF
TRBV18	CASSPPDGASYEQYF
TRBV7-2	CASSALIRAYEQYF
TRBV25-1	CASSPFVNTEAFF
TRBV5-1	CASRRTSANTGELFF
TRBV10-3	CAISGRGDNEQFF
TRBV5-4	CASSLAEAGADTQYF
TRBV14	CASSQEPPRGRGRWFASSYEQYF
TRBV7-9	CASSLGGGQGVSHTF
TRBV21-1	CASSSPTREKLFF
TRBV29-1	CSVVGGVQPRNIQYF
TRBV5-1	CASSRSGGFPEKLFF
TRBV6-5	CASSYSRTANTEAFF
TRBV6-5	CASTLRGDITGELFF
TRBV11-2	CASSLSGLEAFF
TRBV6-5	CASSYSPISGNTIYF
TRBV13	CASSPFGGTRYEQYF
TRBV14	CASSQEGEQYF
TRBV5-1	CASSHTSGRAGELFF
TRBV4-2	CASSQEEGYTEAFF
TRBV7-2	CASSPFAGSEQYF
TRBV4-2	CASSQDSKNEQFF
TRBV7-2	CASSLAQKYSHEQYF
TRBV29-1	CSAGSLRGYEQYF
TRBV13	CASSLTSGGRTDTQYF
TRBV27	CASSKRTGSYEQYF
TRBV7-2	CASSHVGGRDNSPLHF
TRBV30	CAWSVTGSYEQYF
TRBV10-3	CAISPISGGYNEQFF